The sequence of this T cell receptor (beta chain) was determined in a study of blood T cells in healthy people across ages. Of note for this clonotype: This may arise from a read error, as a much more abundant clone is one base away.

A second 7 to 11 cycle PCR used barcoded and J-beta primers. TCRdb recomputed calls from the 5' RACE reads with MiXCR, one row per CDR3 protein. Seen here are 790,000 or so distinct CDR3 sequences, 46% observed once, and the top ten hold roughly 18%. Germline V CDR1 and CDR2: SGHDN, FVKESK. The CDR3 contains 16 residues. What was sequenced was blood. This chain connects TRBV14 to TRBJ2-5, with D possibly TRBD1 on 6 matching bases. Judging by the DNA end, TRBJ2-7 fits better; the J call may be wrong. The source is a man older than 75 in good health. CDR3 loop: CASSQLDSGKLREQYF. The CDR3 DNA sequence: TGTGCCAGCAGCCAGCTGGACAGCGGAAAGTTACGCGAGCAGTACTTC.